Included here is one T cell receptor beta chain sequence, with context. Its specificity is unknown. The data originate from a study of cytotoxic CD8 clonotypes in ibrutinib-treated CLL. Study information: Response samples were taken after a median of about 11 months on treatment, range 6 to 36. Productive templates averaged roughly 270,000 per sample, and productive rearrangements 94,082. Regarding the study as a whole: Clonality, elevated at ibrutinib response, dropped back toward baseline at progression.

Some clones are missing from TCRdb's copy, which holds only in-frame ones; the method was immunoSEQ multiplex PCR. The sample yields around 25,000 clones, 69% seen once. Here the sequenced sample was PBMCs, taken at disease progression, from a patient treated with ibrutinib. This TCR was recovered from a human donor with chronic lymphocytic leukemia.

The CDR3 DNA is TGCGCCAGCAGCTTGGAACTCACAGATACGCAGTATTTT. It encodes CASSLELTDTQYF. This rearrangement joins TRBV5-1 to TRBJ2-3; D not resolved. The V gene's germline CDR1 is SGHRS and CDR2 YFSETQ. Trimming removed 0 bases at V and 2 bases at J, with 4 bases between. The CDR3 loop spans 13 amino acids.